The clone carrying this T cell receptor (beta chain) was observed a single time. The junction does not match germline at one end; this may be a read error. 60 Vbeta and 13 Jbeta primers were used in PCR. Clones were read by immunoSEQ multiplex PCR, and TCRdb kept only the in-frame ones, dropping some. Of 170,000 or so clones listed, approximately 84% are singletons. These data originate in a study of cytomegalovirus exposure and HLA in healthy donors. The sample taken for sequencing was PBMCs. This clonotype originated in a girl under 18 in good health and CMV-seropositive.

Here the CDR3 DNA reads TGTGCCAGCAGTTCGCCCCTGGGGGGGAACATTGAAGCTTTCTTT. Translated: CASSSPLGGNIEAFF. This chain links TRBV6-5 with TRBJ1-1; a possible D gene is TRBD1 (5 bases). From germline, CDR1 is MNHEY and CDR2 SVGAGI. This CDR3 spans 15 amino acids.